These 23 T cell receptor beta chains were all obtained from the same sample, sequenced in a study of T cell responses to AZD1222 COVID-19 vaccine. Profiled with immunoSEQ multiplex PCR; TCRdb holds only in-frame clones, not every one. The table has 140,000 to 150,000 clones, more than 85% seen once; the top ten hold about 1.9%. The material sequenced was peripheral blood, taken on day 0 of AZD1222 vaccination. The receptors derive from an adult in good health.

This clone occurred once. The chain combines TRBV6-5 with TRBJ1-1; D remains unclear. The CDR3 has 12 amino acids. Between the trimmed V and J ends, which lost 4 bases and 2 bases, there was a span of 5 bases. The germline V gene encodes CDR1 MNHEY and CDR2 SVGAGI. Here the CDR3 DNA reads TGTGCCAGCAGTTCCGCCAACACTGAAGCTTTCTTT. It encodes CASSSANTEAFF.

The chain has TRBV6-6 and TRBJ1-5; D is ambiguous. CDR1 is MNHNY, CDR2 SVGAGI, per germline (reference sequence). V was trimmed by 2 bases and J by 4 bases, leaving 9 bases between them. CDR3 length: 14 amino acids. The CDR3 here is CASSYTDGNQPQHF. CDR3 DNA: TGTGCCAGCAGTTACACAGACGGGAATCAGCCCCAGCATTTT.

This clone was detected once. The CDR3 DNA follows: TGTGCCAGCAGCTTAGATCGAGCGGGGGGGTCTAGCACAGATACGCAGTATTTT. Translating it yields CASSLDRAGGSSTDTQYF. The chain links TRBV7-6 to TRBJ2-3, with 10 positions matching TRBD2. Germline loops: CDR1 SGHVS, CDR2 FNYEAQ. The CDR3 runs 18 residues. V gave up 1 base and J gave up 0 bases; unmatched junction bases: 7.

The chain combines TRBV30 with TRBJ1-1; D is ambiguous. CDR1 is GTSNPN, CDR2 SVGIG, per germline (reference sequence). V gave up 0 bases and J gave up 0 bases, with 5 bases separating them. CDR3 length: 13 amino acids. The CDR3, as DNA: TGTGCCTGGAGTGTACAGATGAACACTGAAGCTTTCTTT. Protein: CAWSVQMNTEAFF.

The rearrangement joins TRBV30 to TRBJ1-1, with D perhaps matching TRBD1 (6 bases). Germline V gives CDR1 GTSNPN, CDR2 SVGIG (reference sequence). The germline V and J ends were trimmed by 3 bases and 4 bases, with 15 bases remaining between them. The CDR3 is 14 amino acids. CDR3 protein: CAWSHRVRGTEAFF. CDR3 DNA sequence: TGTGCCTGGAGCCACAGGGTGAGAGGCACTGAAGCTTTCTTT.

This CDR3 reads CASSQGVAVNSNQPQHF. The CDR3 DNA reads TGCGCCAGCAGCCAAGGGGTGGCGGTAAATAGCAATCAGCCCCAGCATTTT. The rearrangement links TRBV4-1 to TRBJ1-5, with D unresolved. The CDR3 extends over 17 amino acids. CDR1 MGHRA and CDR2 YSYEKL come from the germline V gene. V dropped 1 base and J dropped 0 bases, with 13 bases sitting between them.

This rearrangement joins TRBV19 to TRBJ2-1, with 8 bases matching TRBD2. CDR3 length: 15 amino acids. The germline V gene encodes CDR1 LNHDA and CDR2 SQIVND (reference sequence). Germline trimming cut 6 bases from V and 2 bases from J; bases unmatched to any gene: 6. CDR3 in DNA: TGTGCCAGTAGCGACGGACTAGCACCCTACAATGAGCAGTTCTTC. This gives the protein CASSDGLAPYNEQFF.

The V call is TRBV12-3 or TRBV12-4, the J call TRBJ1-6; D may be TRBD1 (5 bases). This CDR3 contains 13 residues. V gave up 10 bases and J gave up 3 bases, with 10 bases separating them. DNA for the CDR3: TGTGCCACCAGCAGGGTCTATAATTCACCCCTCCACTTT. It encodes CATSRVYNSPLHF.

This chain connects TRBV5-6 to TRBJ2-5; D is undetermined. CDR1 SGHDT and CDR2 YYEEEE come from the germline V gene. Trimming removed 3 bases from V and 2 bases from J, with 5 bases in between. The CDR3 covers 12 residues. The CDR3 DNA sequence: TGTGCCAGCAGCTCGCATCAAGAGACCCAGTACTTC. Protein product: CASSSHQETQYF.

V gene TRBV25-1 combines with J gene TRBJ2-1, with TRBD1 matching 10 bases. CDR1 MGHDK and CDR2 SYGVNS come from the germline V gene. Germline trimming cut 8 bases from V and 6 bases from J; bases unmatched to any gene: 4. This CDR3 region has 13 residues. The CDR3, as DNA: TGTGCCAGCTCGGGACAGGGGAGCAATGAGCAGTTCTTC. It specifies CASSGQGSNEQFF.

The chain couples TRBV13 to TRBJ2-1, with a tentative D call TRBD2 (5 bases). Trimming shortened V by 3 bases and J by 1 base, and 10 bases separated the two germline ends. The CDR3 has 15 amino acids. In germline, CDR1 is PRHDT, CDR2 FYEKMQ (reference sequence). DNA for the CDR3: TGTGCCAGCAGCTTCGGGCGGGCTTCCTACAATGAGCAGTTCTTC. Translating it yields CASSFGRASYNEQFF.

This chain uses TRBV6-5 with TRBJ1-6; 10 nucleotides align to TRBD1. The CDR3 is 16 amino acids. The germline V gene encodes CDR1 MNHEY and CDR2 SVGAGI. V lost 0 bases and J lost 7; bases outside the gene matches: 3. This CDR3 is CASSYSGGQGNSPLHF. The CDR3 coding sequence is TGTGCCAGCAGTTACTCGGGGGGACAGGGGAATTCACCCCTCCACTTT.

The V call is TRBV6-2 or TRBV6-3, the J call TRBJ2-1; the D is unclear. The CDR3 has 15 residues. The V gene lost 4 bases and the J gene lost 5 bases, with 15 bases spanning the gap. Germline V gene data show CDR1 as MNHEY and CDR2 as SVGEGT. CDR3 sequence (DNA): TGTGCCAGCAGTTCCCACTCAAAGTCCCACAATGAGCAGTTCTTC. Translating it yields CASSSHSKSHNEQFF.

The V call is TRBV30, the J call TRBJ2-7, with 8 nucleotides matching TRBD2. The V and J ends lost 3 bases and 2 bases, in that order; junction bases with no gene match: 12. The CDR3 is made up of 16 amino acids. Germline values: CDR1 GTSNPN, CDR2 SVGIG (reference sequence). As DNA, the CDR3 is TGTGCCTGGAGAGCCCCCCGTGGGACTAGGGCCTACGAGCAGTACTTC. Its translation: CAWRAPRGTRAYEQYF.

V usage is TRBV5-1 and J usage is TRBJ1-1, with 9 bases that match TRBD1. J gave up 4 bases and V 1 base, and 5 bases lay outside the gene matches. CDR1 is SGHRS and CDR2 is YFSETQ in the germline V gene. The CDR3 is 15 amino acids. CDR3 residues: CASSLNRGRRTEAFF. The CDR3 DNA sequence: TGCGCCAGCAGCTTGAACAGGGGGCGCCGCACTGAAGCTTTCTTT. The full variable domain, with the rest looked up from reference TRBV5-1 and TRBJ1-1, is KAGVTQTPRYLIKTRGQQVTLSCSPISGHRSVSWYQQTPGQGLQFLFEYFSETQRNKGNFPGRFSGRQFSNSRSEMNVSTLELGDSALYLCASSLNRGRRTEAFFGQGTRLTVV.

This rearrangement joins TRBV21-1 to TRBJ2-5. TRBV21-1 is deemed a pseudogene. The CDR3 totals 14 residues. For the CDR3, the DNA is TGTGCCAGCAGCAAAAGGAAAGGACCTGGGACCCAGTACTTC. Translation: CASSKRKGPGTQYF.

V usage is TRBV7-9 and J usage is TRBJ1-2, with a tentative D call TRBD1 (5 bases). Germline lookup yields CDR1 SEHNR and CDR2 FQNEAQ (reference sequence). CDR3 length: 15 amino acids. The V end was cut by 5 bases, the J end by 0 bases, with 13 bases between. The DNA for the CDR3 is TGTGCCAGCAGCCCCTTGGGGGACGCTAACTATGGCTACACCTTC. Residues: CASSPLGDANYGYTF.

This sequence joins TRBV30 and TRBJ1-4; unclear D gene. CDR1 GTSNPN and CDR2 SVGIG come from the germline V gene (reference sequence). This CDR3 has 13 residues. Between the trimmed V and J ends, which lost 1 base and 7 bases, there was a span of 10 bases. CDR3 region: CAWSASRGEKLFF. The CDR3 bases are TGTGCCTGGAGTGCCTCCCGGGGTGAAAAACTGTTTTTT. Full variable domain (rest looked up from reference TRBV30 and TRBJ1-4): SQTIHQWPATLVQPVGSPLSLECTVEGTSNPNLYWYRQAAGRGLQLLFYSVGIGQISSEVPQNLSASRPQDRQFILSSKKLLLSDSGFYLCAWSASRGEKLFFGSGTQLSVL.

This sequence joins TRBV7-9 and TRBJ2-5, with D perhaps TRBD1 (6 bases). Germline V gene lookup returns CDR1 SEHNR and CDR2 FQNEAQ (reference sequence). CDR3 size: 12 residues. V was pared by 5 bases and J by 2 bases, with 6 bases between. DNA for the CDR3: TGTGCCAGCAGCCAGGGGCAAGAGACCCAGTACTTC. Its protein is CASSQGQETQYF.

As regards this clone: Mismatch with germline at one junction end may stem from a read error. The V call is TRBV12-5, the J call TRBJ2-3; a weak D match, TRBD2 (5 bases). Germline V gene data show CDR1 as LGHNT and CDR2 as FRNRAP. The CDR3 is 13 residues long. The CDR3 coding sequence is TGTGCTAGTGGAGGAGGCAGCACGGATACGCAGTATTTT. This encodes CASGGGSTDTQYF.

This clone has only one observation. This chain joins TRBV5-6 and TRBJ1-2; D gene uncertain. The germline CDR1 and CDR2 sequences are SGHDT and YYEEEE. V gave up 4 bases and J gave up 4 bases, with 14 bases separating them. There are 14 residues in the CDR3. CDR3: CASSRRSTPYGYTF. The CDR3 DNA reads as TGTGCCAGCAGCAGAAGGAGTACCCCCTATGGCTACACCTTC.

This clone was counted between two and nine times. CDR3 amino acids: CASSTQGETQYF. As DNA, the CDR3 is TGTGCCAGCAGCACCCAGGGAGAGACCCAGTACTTC. The V gene is TRBV7-9, the J gene TRBJ2-5; D perhaps matches TRBD1 (5 bases). The germline V and J ends were trimmed by 5 bases and 4 bases, with 8 bases remaining between them. CDR1 is SEHNR and CDR2 is FQNEAQ in the germline V gene (reference sequence). The CDR3 is made up of 12 amino acids.

A single count supports this clone. The genes are TRBV5-1 and TRBJ1-2, with 7 bases aligning to TRBD1. This CDR3 contains 14 residues. The germline V gene has CDR1 SGHRS and CDR2 YFSETQ. V dropped 0 bases and J dropped 7; count of bases not matched to a gene: 6. This chain's CDR3 is CASSLEAGGGGYTF. CDR3 nucleotide sequence: TGCGCCAGCAGCTTGGAGGCAGGGGGAGGTGGCTACACCTTC. Full variable domain (rest looked up from reference TRBV5-1 and TRBJ1-2): KAGVTQTPRYLIKTRGQQVTLSCSPISGHRSVSWYQQTPGQGLQFLFEYFSETQRNKGNFPGRFSGRQFSNSRSEMNVSTLELGDSALYLCASSLEAGGGGYTFGSGTRLTVV.